This is a list of T cell receptor beta chains from one sample in a study of shared clonotypes between healthy human individuals. Data came from immunoSEQ multiplex PCR; TCRdb stores just in-frame clones and leaves some out. The sample holds roughly 2.2 million clones, over 85% seen once. Source material: naive CD4+ T cells from PBMCs. The origin of the receptors is a man younger than 30 in good health. Some clones in this sample may be carry-over from other donors' samples. CDR3s include the opening cysteine and the closing phenylalanine or tryptophan. Fields, in order: clone size, J gene, D gene, V gene, CDR3 DNA, CDR3 protein. A D gene is named only where the DNA matches it firmly. Where a row states a size, it is once, few, many or the class of an expanded clone; other rows omit it.

size: once
J: TRBJ2-5
D: TRBD2
V: TRBV28
DNA: TGTGCCAGCAGAGAGCACCCCCCGGGACTAGCGGGAGACCAAGAGACCCAGTACTTC
CDR3: CASREHPPGLAGDQETQYF

size: .
J: TRBJ2-7
D: TRBD1
V: TRBV6-5
DNA: TGTGCCAGCGGGACTCCGGGACAGGGTTACGAGCAGTACTTC
CDR3: CASGTPGQGYEQYF

size: .
J: TRBJ2-5
D: .
V: TRBV2
DNA: TGTGCCAGCAGTGATTCAGTACAAGAGACCCAGTACTTC
CDR3: CASSDSVQETQYF

size: .
J: TRBJ2-2
D: .
V: TRBV5-1
DNA: TGCGCCAGCTCCCCGGGACAACCGAACACCGGGGAGCTGTTTTTT
CDR3: CASSPGQPNTGELFF

size: .
J: TRBJ2-5
D: .
V: TRBV5-1
DNA: TGCGCCAGCAGCTTAGCGGGACAGGAGGGGACCCAGTACTTC
CDR3: CASSLAGQEGTQYF

size: .
J: TRBJ2-2
D: .
V: TRBV5-1
DNA: TGCGCCAGCAGCTTGTTTCAAGGCACCGGGGAGCTGTTTTTT
CDR3: CASSLFQGTGELFF

size: .
J: TRBJ1-4
D: .
V: TRBV5-1
DNA: TGCGCCAGCAGCTTGGGGGTCGCTGCAACTAATGAAAAACTGTTTTTT
CDR3: CASSLGVAATNEKLFF

size: few
J: TRBJ1-5
D: .
V: TRBV9
DNA: TGTGCCAGCAGCCCCACCGGCGGTCAGCCCCAGCATTTT
CDR3: CASSPTGGQPQHF

size: .
J: TRBJ1-2
D: TRBD1
V: TRBV5-4
DNA: TGTGCCAGCAGCATGGGACAGGGGAGCCTATATGGCTACACCTTC
CDR3: CASSMGQGSLYGYTF

size: .
J: TRBJ2-6
D: TRBD2
V: TRBV19
DNA: TGTGCCAGTAGTCTGCGGGGGGCTGGGGCCAACGTCCTGACTTTC
CDR3: CASSLRGAGANVLTF

size: .
J: TRBJ2-7
D: .
V: TRBV5-1
DNA: TGCGCCAGCAGCTTACTCCCCCGGGACTCCTCCTACGAGCAGTACTTC
CDR3: CASSLLPRDSSYEQYF

size: .
J: TRBJ2-7
D: TRBD2
V: TRBV7-9
DNA: TGTGCCAGCAGCTTGGGGACTAGCGGGATTCCGCAGTACTTC
CDR3: CASSLGTSGIPQYF

size: .
J: TRBJ1-5
D: TRBD1
V: TRBV2
DNA: TGTGCCAGCAGCGGGACAGGGTGGGACAATCAGCCCCAGCATTTT
CDR3: CASSGTGWDNQPQHF

size: .
J: TRBJ2-1
D: .
V: TRBV15
DNA: TGTGCCACCAGCAGAAGGAGCGCGGGTGAGCAGTTCTTC
CDR3: CATSRRSAGEQFF

size: .
J: TRBJ2-1
D: .
V: TRBV6-6
DNA: TGTGCAAGCCTGATAGGCTCCTACAATGAGCAGTTCTTC
CDR3: CASLIGSYNEQFF

size: .
J: TRBJ2-7
D: .
V: TRBV6-5
DNA: TGTGCCAGCAGTACAAGGACAGTACCCTACGAGCAGTACTTC
CDR3: CASSTRTVPYEQYF

size: .
J: TRBJ2-5
D: TRBD1
V: TRBV6-5
DNA: TGTGCCAGCAGTTACCGAACAGGGGATATTGAGTACTTC
CDR3: CASSYRTGDIEYF

size: .
J: TRBJ1-1
D: .
V: TRBV10-3
DNA: TGTGCCATCAGTGGTTCGACGAATGGGGGCCCGGAGGGGGCTTTCTTT
CDR3: CAISGSTNGGPEGAFF

size: .
J: TRBJ2-7
D: .
V: TRBV7-3
DNA: TGTGCCAGCAGCCCTGACCCAAGTTCCGAGCAGTACTTC
CDR3: CASSPDPSSEQYF

size: .
J: TRBJ2-5
D: .
V: TRBV14
DNA: TGTGCCAGCAGCTCCACCCCGCTGGGGGTTAGGGAGACCCAGTACTTC
CDR3: CASSSTPLGVRETQYF

size: .
J: TRBJ2-1
D: TRBD1
V: TRBV18
DNA: TGTGCCAGCTCATACGGGACAGGGGCATTTTTGGCGATAAATGAGCAGTTCTTC
CDR3: CASSYGTGAFLAINEQFF

size: .
J: TRBJ1-4
D: .
V: TRBV4-1
DNA: TGCGCCAGCAGCCGGGACCGATCTAATGAAAAACTGTTTTTT
CDR3: CASSRDRSNEKLFF

size: .
J: TRBJ2-7
D: TRBD2
V: TRBV4-2
DNA: TGTGCCAGCAGCCGCCATGGACTAGCGGGGGGTAGCTCCTACGAGCAGTACTTC
CDR3: CASSRHGLAGGSSYEQYF

size: .
J: TRBJ2-5
D: .
V: TRBV5-4
DNA: TGTGCCAGCAGCTTGGGGGGCGGGGAGACCCAGTACTTC
CDR3: CASSLGGGETQYF

size: .
J: TRBJ2-7
D: .
V: TRBV29-1
DNA: TGCAGCGTTGAAGAGGGGAGTTCCTACGAGCAGTACTTC
CDR3: CSVEEGSSYEQYF

size: .
J: TRBJ1-5
D: .
V: TRBV5-1
DNA: TGCGCCAGCAGCTTAGGGCCAGGGAGCAATCAGCCCCAGCATTTT
CDR3: CASSLGPGSNQPQHF

size: once
J: TRBJ1-2
D: TRBD1
V: TRBV28
DNA: TGTGCCAGCAGCCGGCTGACAGGGGGGAAATATGGCTACACCTTC
CDR3: CASSRLTGGKYGYTF

size: .
J: TRBJ1-4
D: .
V: TRBV9
DNA: TGTGCCAGCAGCGTAGATGGCAGAGTTAGATCCAATGAAAAACTGTTTTTT
CDR3: CASSVDGRVRSNEKLFF

size: .
J: TRBJ2-1
D: TRBD2
V: TRBV9
DNA: TGTGCCAGCAGCGTAGAAAGGACTAGCGGCTACAATGAGCAGTTCTTC
CDR3: CASSVERTSGYNEQFF

size: once
J: TRBJ2-7
D: .
V: TRBV18
DNA: TGTGCCAGCTCACCACCAGAGAGTTACGAGCAGTACTTC
CDR3: CASSPPESYEQYF

size: .
J: TRBJ2-3
D: .
V: TRBV5-1
DNA: TGCGCCAGCAGCGCCCGGGCCACAGATACGCAGTATTTT
CDR3: CASSARATDTQYF

size: .
J: TRBJ2-3
D: TRBD2
V: TRBV6-5
DNA: TGTGCCAGCAGTTCCGTCAGCGGGGTCAGCACAGATACGCAGTATTTT
CDR3: CASSSVSGVSTDTQYF

size: .
J: TRBJ2-3
D: .
V: TRBV27
DNA: TGTGCCAGCAGCTCTTTGGCGGCAGATACGCAGTATTTT
CDR3: CASSSLAADTQYF

size: .
J: TRBJ1-2
D: TRBD1
V: TRBV30
DNA: TGTGCCTGGAGTAGGGACAGATATGGCTACACCTTC
CDR3: CAWSRDRYGYTF

size: .
J: TRBJ1-3
D: .
V: TRBV25-1
DNA: TGTGCCAGCAGTCAAGACTCTGGAAACACCATATATTTT
CDR3: CASSQDSGNTIYF

size: .
J: TRBJ2-7
D: TRBD1
V: TRBV5-6
DNA: TGTGCCAGCAGCTTGGGGACAGGGGGTTTCGACGAGCAGTACTTC
CDR3: CASSLGTGGFDEQYF

size: few
J: TRBJ1-1
D: .
V: TRBV30
DNA: TGTGCCTGGAGCTTGGGGTCAGACACTGAAGCTTTCTTT
CDR3: CAWSLGSDTEAFF

size: .
J: TRBJ2-4
D: .
V: TRBV19
DNA: TGTGCCACCCGGGGCGGAGGGGGGCAAAACATTCAGTACTTC
CDR3: CATRGGGGQNIQYF

size: .
J: TRBJ2-1
D: TRBD2
V: TRBV7-3
DNA: TGTGCCAGCAGCTTAGGGGGGACTAGAATCTACAATGAGCAGTTCTTC
CDR3: CASSLGGTRIYNEQFF

size: .
J: TRBJ2-5
D: TRBD2
V: TRBV30
DNA: TGTGCCTCGGGGGGAGCGGCACTCACCCAGTACTTC
CDR3: CASGGAALTQYF

size: .
J: TRBJ2-5
D: .
V: TRBV11-2
DNA: TGTGCCAGCAGCTTAGGGACAGTTCAAGAGACCCAGTACTTC
CDR3: CASSLGTVQETQYF